The 24 T cell receptor beta chains reported below all come from one sample, sequenced in a study of blood T cell repertoires in COVID-19. TCRdb's table, derived via immunoSEQ multiplex PCR, lists solely in-frame clones and lacks some. The table shows approximately 270,000 clones, with about 89% occurring only once. The sample taken for sequencing was PBMCs or T cells enriched from blood (not recorded which). All receptors derive from a human donor in a cohort exposed to, infected with or recovered from COVID-19 (not recorded which). The donor label of this sample is uncertain.

The chain employs TRBV7-2 and TRBJ1-1, with TRBD1 as a possible D gene (5 bases). This CDR3 contains 15 residues. V was clipped by 4 bases and J by 2 bases, with 14 bases between them. The germline CDR1 and CDR2 sequences are SGHTA and FQGNSA. The CDR3 reads CASSSGPLSNTEAFF. Here the CDR3 DNA reads TGTGCCAGCAGCTCAGGGCCCCTCAGCAACACTGAAGCTTTCTTT.

The chain is built from TRBV4-2 and TRBJ2-1, with 10 nucleotides matching TRBD1. The CDR3 loop spans 14 amino acids. V gave up 6 bases and J gave up 2 bases; unmatched junction bases: 1. Germline V gives CDR1 LGHNA, CDR2 YNFKEQ. The CDR3 DNA is TGTGCCAGCAGGGGGACAGGGGCCTACAATGAGCAGTTCTTC. It codes for CASRGTGAYNEQFF.

The chain links TRBV29-1 to TRBJ1-1; tentatively, D is TRBD1 (5 bases). Trimming removed 6 bases at V and 4 bases at J, with 12 bases between. This CDR3 is built from 12 residues. Germline-derived CDR1 and CDR2 are SQVTM and ANQGSEA. CDR3 in amino acids: CSVFRVSTEAFF. The CDR3 DNA reads as TGCAGCGTGTTCAGGGTTAGCACTGAAGCTTTCTTT.

The chain carries TRBV7-3 and TRBJ1-1; maybe TRBD1 (5 bases). Germline-derived CDR1 and CDR2 are SGHTA and FQGTGA. V was shortened by 8 bases and J by 4 bases, with 11 bases between the two germline ends. There are 12 residues in the CDR3. The CDR3 nucleotides are TGTGCCAGCGGGTGGACAAGCACTGAAGCTTTCTTT. This sequence encodes CASGWTSTEAFF.

The CDR3 protein is CAWSISGGYEQYF. Written as DNA, the CDR3 is TGTGCCTGGAGTATTAGCGGGGGCTACGAGCAGTACTTC. The chain employs TRBV30 and TRBJ2-7; 9 nucleotides line up with TRBD2. Germline CDR1 reads GTSNPN; CDR2 reads SVGIG (reference sequence). The CDR3 contains 13 residues. Trimming took 2 bases from V and 3 from J; bases not matched to a gene: 2.

The genes are TRBV28 and TRBJ1-1, with D possibly being TRBD1 (5 bases). CDR3 length: 14 residues. With 6 bases removed from V and 3 bases from J, the gap between germline ends came to 14 bases. Germline V gives CDR1 MDHEN, CDR2 SYDVKM. In nucleotides, the CDR3 is TGTGCCAGCAGCCCCCTGGGGGGGGACACTGAAGCTTTCTTT. It codes for CASSPLGGDTEAFF.

The rearrangement links TRBV6-2 or TRBV6-3 to TRBJ1-3; no definite D call. Germline values: CDR1 MNHEY, CDR2 SVGEGT. The CDR3 extends over 15 amino acids. Trimming stripped 0 bases from V and 1 base from J, with 7 bases between. For the CDR3, the DNA is TGTGCCAGCAGTTACTCGGCCAGTTCTGGAAACACCATATATTTT. Protein: CASSYSASSGNTIYF.

This sequence joins TRBV12-5 and TRBJ2-5; perhaps TRBD1 as D (6 bases). V dropped 5 bases and J dropped 5 bases, with 15 bases sitting between them. Germline V gene lookup returns CDR1 LGHNT and CDR2 FRNRAP. This CDR3 comprises 14 residues. DNA for the CDR3: TGTGCTAGTGGTACCACAGGGTCTCTGGAGACCCAGTACTTC. Translated: CASGTTGSLETQYF.

The chain employs TRBV11-2 and TRBJ1-1; D not certain. Trimming stripped 3 bases from V and 3 bases from J, with 2 bases between. Germline values: CDR1 SGHAT, CDR2 FQNNGV. The CDR3 extends over 11 amino acids. The CDR3 region is CASSFDTEAFF. CDR3 DNA: TGTGCCAGCAGCTTCGACACTGAAGCTTTCTTT.

The CDR3 region has the DNA TGTGCCAGTAGTATGGGACAGCTGAACACCGGGGAGCTGTTTTTT. Its protein product is CASSMGQLNTGELFF. This chain connects TRBV19 to TRBJ2-2; 7 bases fit TRBD1. Trimming cost V 3 bases and J 1 base; bases outside gene matches: 2. The CDR3 covers 15 residues. Germline V gene lookup returns CDR1 LNHDA and CDR2 SQIVND (reference sequence).

This clone occurred a few times. This chain connects TRBV19 to TRBJ2-3; TRBD2 aligns across 7 bases. Losses at the gene ends were 1 base for V and 2 bases for J; bases not matched to a gene: 0. CDR1 is LNHDA and CDR2 is SQIVND in the germline V gene (reference sequence). This CDR3 region has 14 residues. The CDR3 DNA reads as TGTGCCAGTAGTATAGGACTAGCCACAGATACGCAGTATTTT. Residues: CASSIGLATDTQYF. Drawing the rest from reference TRBV19 and TRBJ2-3, the complete variable domain is DGGITQSPKYLFRKEGQNVTLSCEQNLNHDAMYWYRQDPGQGLRLIYYSQIVNDFQKGDIAEGYSVSREKKESFPLTVTSAQKNPTAFYLCASSIGLATDTQYFGPGTRLTVL.

This chain connects TRBV5-5 to TRBJ1-1, with no clear D. The CDR3 spans 13 residues. Deletions cut 2 bases from V and 4 bases from J, with 9 bases between. CDR1 SGHKS and CDR2 YYEKEE come from the germline V gene (reference sequence). The CDR3 sequence: CASSFGVSTEAFF. CDR3 in DNA: TGTGCCAGCAGCTTCGGGGTAAGCACTGAAGCTTTCTTT.

The chain links TRBV7-2 to TRBJ2-7; TRBD1 matches at 7 bases. Germline V gives CDR1 SGHTA, CDR2 FQGNSA. CDR3 length equals 13 residues. V was clipped by 5 bases and J by 5 bases; unmatched bases: 6. The CDR3 is CASSSRTGHEQYF. In nucleotides, the CDR3 is TGTGCCAGCAGCAGTAGGACAGGTCACGAGCAGTACTTC.

This chain connects TRBV2 to TRBJ1-5; D is perhaps TRBD1 (5 bases). The CDR3 covers 13 residues. CDR1 SNHLY and CDR2 FYNNEI come from the germline V gene. The V gene lost 7 bases and the J gene lost 2 bases, with 9 bases spanning the gap. The CDR3 sequence is CASKRDGNQPQHF. In DNA, the CDR3 is TGTGCCAGCAAGCGGGACGGCAATCAGCCCCAGCATTTT.

A few counts support this clone. V gene TRBV5-4 combines with J gene TRBJ1-1; 11 bases are a match to TRBD1. After removal of 3 bases from V and 7 bases from J, the junction contained 11 bases not matched to a gene. The CDR3 extends over 16 amino acids. Germline V CDR1 and CDR2: SGHNT, YYREEE (reference sequence). This CDR3 reads CASSSGWGQGVDEAFF. The CDR3 DNA is TGTGCCAGCAGCTCCGGCTGGGGACAGGGGGTGGATGAAGCTTTCTTT.

CDR3 sequence: CASTTGWPNTEAFF. The CDR3 DNA follows: TGTGCCAGCACCACCGGGTGGCCCAACACTGAAGCTTTCTTT. The chain joins TRBV6-5 to TRBJ1-1; D remains unclear. This CDR3 has 14 amino acids. V lost 7 bases and J 2 bases, leaving 14 bases between the germline ends. The V gene's germline CDR1 is MNHEY and CDR2 SVGAGI.

This sequence joins TRBV5-1 and TRBJ2-3; TRBD1 matches 8 bases. The CDR3 loop spans 17 amino acids. Trimming took 0 bases from V and 1 from J; bases not matched to a gene: 7. Germline V gives CDR1 SGHRS, CDR2 YFSETQ. CDR3 loop: CASSLAGQGAGTDTQYF. The CDR3 DNA reads as TGCGCCAGCAGCTTGGCCGGGCAGGGGGCCGGCACAGATACGCAGTATTTT. Using reference TRBV5-1 and TRBJ2-3 for the parts outside the CDR3, the full variable domain is KAGVTQTPRYLIKTRGQQVTLSCSPISGHRSVSWYQQTPGQGLQFLFEYFSETQRNKGNFPGRFSGRQFSNSRSEMNVSTLELGDSALYLCASSLAGQGAGTDTQYFGPGTRLTVL.

The J gene is TRBJ2-5, the V gene TRBV6-6; 9 bases fit TRBD1. This CDR3 has 16 amino acids. The V gene's germline CDR1 is MNHNY and CDR2 SVGAGI (reference sequence). Trimming removed 0 bases from V and 2 bases from J; junction bases left unmatched: 4. The CDR3, as DNA: TGTGCCAGCAGTTACTCAGGACAGGGGCGACAAGAGACCCAGTACTTC. It yields the protein CASSYSGQGRQETQYF.

CDR3 DNA sequence: TGTGCCAGCAGTGCTAGGGGGCCTGAGGATGAGCAGTTCTTC. This codes for CASSARGPEDEQFF. The chain employs TRBV6-4 and TRBJ2-1; TRBD1 agrees at 7 bases. Germline V gene sequence: CDR1 MRHNA, CDR2 SNTAGT. J gave up 8 bases and V 4 bases, and 8 bases lay outside the gene matches. The CDR3 has 14 residues.

The chain carries TRBV5-1 and TRBJ1-4; unclear D gene. Germline CDR1 is SGHRS and CDR2 is YFSETQ. The CDR3 runs to 15 residues. V shed 0 bases and J shed 4 bases, with 10 bases lying between them. The CDR3 DNA follows: TGCGCCAGCAGCTTGGCCCTTAAGCGTAATGAAAAACTGTTTTTT. As protein: CASSLALKRNEKLFF.

This sequence joins TRBV5-5 and TRBJ2-7, with D maybe TRBD1 (5 bases). The germline gives CDR1 SGHKS, CDR2 YYEKEE (reference sequence). Between the trimmed V and J ends, which lost 0 bases and 3 bases, there was a span of 7 bases. There are 13 residues in the CDR3. This CDR3 reads CASSLGQSYEQYF. Here the CDR3 DNA reads TGTGCCAGCAGCTTGGGACAGAGCTACGAGCAGTACTTC. The full variable domain, with the rest looked up from reference TRBV5-5 and TRBJ2-7, is DAGVTQSPTHLIKTRGQQVTLRCSPISGHKSVSWYQQVLGQGPQFIFQYYEKEERGRGNFPDRFSARQFPNYSSELNVNALLLGDSALYLCASSLGQSYEQYFGPGTRLTVT.

The chain has TRBV25-1 and TRBJ1-4, with 8 bases aligning to TRBD1. V shed 3 bases and J 8 bases; nucleotides not matched to a gene: 8. Germline V CDR1 and CDR2: MGHDK, SYGVNS. The CDR3 is 15 amino acids. The CDR3, as DNA: TGTGCCAGCAGTGACCCGGGACAGGCGATCGAAAAACTGTTTTTT. It is translated as CASSDPGQAIEKLFF.

The CDR3 spells CASSAWTGDYGYTF. CDR3 DNA: TGTGCCAGCAGCGCTTGGACAGGAGACTATGGCTACACCTTC. The chain couples TRBV9 to TRBJ1-2; 7 bases line up with TRBD1. The CDR3 contains 14 residues. Germline lookup yields CDR1 SGDLS and CDR2 YYNGEE. V lost 3 bases to trimming and J lost 3 bases; unmatched junction nucleotides: 5.

The chain is built from TRBV2 and TRBJ1-3; D not resolved. The CDR3 extends over 14 amino acids. The germline gives CDR1 SNHLY, CDR2 FYNNEI. V lost 4 bases to trimming and J lost 2 bases, with 9 bases between them. CDR3 in DNA: TGTGCCAGCAGTGTTGAGGGAACTGGAAACACCATATATTTT. This sequence encodes CASSVEGTGNTIYF.